This is a list of T cell receptor beta chains from one sample in a study of shared clonotypes between healthy human individuals. Assay used: immunoSEQ multiplex PCR; TCRdb lists only in-frame clones, some missing. The sample carries around 1,900,000 clones, just under 95% recorded once. The sequencing input was naive CD8+ T cells from PBMCs. The receptors come from a man aged 18 to 29 in good health. Some clones in this sample may be carry-over from other donors' samples. Each CDR3 is given with its conserved first and last residue. D genes are given only for firm matches. Some rows mark clone size as missing; the rest say once, few, many or name a class of expanded clone.

v_call	j_call	d_call	clone_size	cdr3_nt	cdr3_aa
TRBV10-2	TRBJ1-1	-	-	TGCGCCAGCAGTGAGTCGGGCAGCATGAACACTGAAGCTTTCTTT	CASSESGSMNTEAFF
TRBV4-3	TRBJ1-1	-	-	TGCGCCAGCAGCCAGACCCGGTTGCCCGAAGCTGAAGCTTTCTTT	CASSQTRLPEAEAFF
TRBV19	TRBJ1-3	-	-	TGTGCCAGTAGTATCGGCGAATTCTCTGGAAACACCATATATTTT	CASSIGEFSGNTIYF
TRBV7-2	TRBJ2-1	-	-	TGTGCCAGCAGCTTTGGGGGTCCCAGCTACAATGAGCAGTTCTTC	CASSFGGPSYNEQFF
TRBV28	TRBJ2-7	-	-	TGTGCCAGCACCACGATGGGGGCCGAGCAGTACTTC	CASTTMGAEQYF
TRBV28	TRBJ2-2	TRBD1	-	TGTGCCAGCAGTCTGACAGGGGGCTCCGGGGAGCTGTTTTTT	CASSLTGGSGELFF
TRBV28	TRBJ1-4	-	-	TGTGCCAGCACCCCCTTCCCCCCCCGCGGACAATTCGGATCCCAAAAACTGTTTTTT	CASTPFPPRGQFGSQKLFF
TRBV7-3	TRBJ2-5	TRBD2	-	TGTGCCAGCAGCTTAGTAGGAAGTAGCGGGAGCCAAGAGACCCAGTACTTC	CASSLVGSSGSQETQYF
TRBV29-1	TRBJ1-1	-	-	TGCAGCGTTGAAGGGCACGTAAATTCTGAAGCTTTCTTT	CSVEGHVNSEAFF
TRBV27	TRBJ1-2	TRBD1	once	TGTGCCAGCAGTTCGGACAGGGTAGGGTATGGCTACACCTTC	CASSSDRVGYGYTF
TRBV10-3	TRBJ2-1	-	-	TGTGCCATCAGGGGGACGTCCAGCTCCTACAATGAGCAGTTCTTC	CAIRGTSSSYNEQFF
TRBV5-1	TRBJ2-7	TRBD1	-	TGCGCCAGCAGCTTGGAGGACAGGGACTACGAGCAGTACTTC	CASSLEDRDYEQYF
TRBV11-2	TRBJ1-1	-	-	TGTGCCAGCAGCTTAACGGGGTCCCCTGAAGCTTTCTTT	CASSLTGSPEAFF
TRBV18	TRBJ1-1	-	-	TGTGCCAGCTCACCCACCACTGGGGTAATGAACACTGAAGCTTTCTTT	CASSPTTGVMNTEAFF
TRBV4-1	TRBJ2-1	-	-	TGCGCCAGCAGCCAAGATTCGGCTACCTTAGGCTCCTACAATGAGCAGTTCTTC	CASSQDSATLGSYNEQFF
TRBV9	TRBJ2-7	TRBD2	once	TGTGCCAGCAGCGTAGAGGCTAGCGGGAGGGTCGAGCAGTACTTC	CASSVEASGRVEQYF
TRBV2	TRBJ2-1	TRBD2	-	TGTGCCAGCAGCGGCCTTGGGACTAGCGGTAGCTCCTACAATGAGCAGTTCTTC	CASSGLGTSGSSYNEQFF
TRBV19	TRBJ1-1	-	-	TGTGCCAGTAGTATAGATGGGGAGCACACTGAAGCTTTCTTT	CASSIDGEHTEAFF
TRBV28	TRBJ1-1	-	-	TGTGCCAGCAGTTTAGCTCGTCGGCGGGGCTTGAACACTGAAGCTTTCTTT	CASSLARRRGLNTEAFF
TRBV4-3	TRBJ2-1	TRBD2	-	TGCGCCAGCAGCCATAGACTAGCAGGCAATGAGCAGTTCTTC	CASSHRLAGNEQFF
TRBV4-3	TRBJ2-1	-	-	TGCGCCAGCAGCCAAGATTTACAGAGGAGCTCCTACAATGAGCAGTTCTTC	CASSQDLQRSSYNEQFF
TRBV6-6	TRBJ1-2	-	-	TGTGCCAGCAGTTACTCGTCGGGGATTAACTATGGCTACACCTTC	CASSYSSGINYGYTF
TRBV25-1	TRBJ2-1	TRBD1	few	TGTGCCAGCAGTGTTGGCCGGACAGGGAACAATGAGCAGTTCTTC	CASSVGRTGNNEQFF
TRBV9	TRBJ2-2	TRBD1	once	TGTGCCAGCAGCGTAAGTACAGGGGCGACAAACACCGGGGAGCTGTTTTTT	CASSVSTGATNTGELFF
TRBV6-1	TRBJ2-7	TRBD2	-	TGTGCCATCCGACTAGCGGGGCCCTACGAGCAGTACTTC	CAIRLAGPYEQYF
TRBV30	TRBJ2-1	TRBD1	-	TGTGCCTGGAGAAGTTTCCGGGACAGCAAAAATGAGCAGTTCTTC	CAWRSFRDSKNEQFF
TRBV7-9	TRBJ2-4	TRBD1	-	TGTGCCAGCAGCTTACCCCTTAAGGCAGGGGGCGTGGGAGACATTCAGTACTTC	CASSLPLKAGGVGDIQYF
TRBV11-2	TRBJ1-3	-	once	TGTGCCAGCAGCCGAGGACCGCTCGACACCATATATTTT	CASSRGPLDTIYF
TRBV10-2	TRBJ1-2	-	-	TGCGCCAGCAGTGAGTCCGGGGCAAGGCTATCTGACGGCTACACCTTC	CASSESGARLSDGYTF
TRBV4-2	TRBJ2-5	-	-	TGTGCCAGCAGCGGAAAGATGGGGGAGACCCAGTACTTC	CASSGKMGETQYF
TRBV28	TRBJ2-7	-	-	TGTGCCAGCAGTAACAGGGTAGCCTACGAGCAGTACTTC	CASSNRVAYEQYF
TRBV9	TRBJ1-1	TRBD1	-	TGTGCCAGCAGCGCCGAGACAGGGGGACGGACTGAAGCTTTCTTT	CASSAETGGRTEAFF
TRBV4-3	TRBJ2-2	-	-	TGCGCCAGCAGCCAAGATCGATTCACCGGGGAGCTGTTTTTT	CASSQDRFTGELFF
TRBV28	TRBJ2-3	TRBD2	-	TGTGCCAGCAGTCAACTAGCGGGCGCAACGGAGAAGCTAGATACGCAGTATTTT	CASSQLAGATEKLDTQYF
TRBV6-1	TRBJ1-1	-	-	TGTGCCAGCCGGAGGGAGGCGGGGGACACTGAAGCTTTCTTT	CASRREAGDTEAFF